One and the same sample provided the 14 T cell receptor beta chains below, sequenced in a study of glioma-infiltrating T cells (dated by TCRdb to the mid-2010s). TCRdb records Illumina MiSeq as the sequencer. The iRepertoire nested amplicon-rescue multiplex PCR (arm-PCR) platform was used to amplify TCR alpha and beta CDR3 regions from RNA. The raw public reads went through TCRdb reprocessing: fastp at Q25, MiXCR clone calling, in-frame beta chains kept. A single entry per CDR3 protein holds the most common genes and DNA from its merged rows. The table for this sample lists about 190,000 distinct CDR3 sequences; roughly 32% of them were counted only once. The top ten constitute over 20% of the sample. Sequencing was carried out using glioma tissue, nonneoplastic brain tissue, or PBMCs (not recorded which). These receptors were taken from a human donor with low-grade glioma or glioblastoma, undergoing nonglioma brain surgery, or in good health (not recorded which).

About this clonotype: One base away lies a much larger clone, so this may be a sequencing read error. This chain uses TRBV20-1 with TRBJ2-2, with D possibly being TRBD1 (5 bases). Trimming took 4 bases from V and 3 from J, leaving 15 bases between them. In germline, CDR1 is DFQATT, CDR2 SNEGSKA (reference sequence). There are 15 residues in the CDR3. CDR3 protein: CSATGSVGDTGELFF. Written as DNA, the CDR3 is TGCAGTGCTACAGGGTCGGTTGGGGACACCGGGGAGCTGTTTTTT.

There are a few counts of this clonotype. This sequence joins TRBV10-3 and TRBJ1-1; D remains ambiguous. CDR3 length: 17 amino acids. V gave up 3 bases and J gave up 0 bases, with 17 bases separating them. The germline V gene encodes CDR1 ENHRY and CDR2 SYGVKD. CDR3 coding DNA: TGTGCCATCAGTGATTTCGATGGTACCATCATGAACACTGAAGCTTTCTTT. Residues: CAISDFDGTIMNTEAFF.

This clonotype was seen at least ten times. This chain's CDR3 is CSAGTSGSFEQYF. The CDR3 DNA follows: TGCAGTGCTGGGACTAGCGGGAGTTTCGAGCAGTACTTC. The V gene is TRBV20-1, the J gene TRBJ2-7, with TRBD2 matching over 14 bases. Losses at the gene ends were 5 bases for V and 6 bases for J; bases not matched to a gene: 3. Looked up from germline, CDR1 is DFQATT and CDR2 is SNEGSKA (reference sequence). The CDR3 is made up of 13 amino acids.

This clonotype has a count of ten or more. The rearrangement joins TRBV20-1 to TRBJ2-7; 13 bases fit TRBD2. Germline V gene lookup returns CDR1 DFQATT and CDR2 SNEGSKA (reference sequence). The V and J ends lost 5 bases and 4 bases, in that order; junction bases with no gene match: 8. The CDR3 has 15 residues. CDR3: CSAPLAGGPIYEQYF. CDR3 nucleotide sequence: TGCAGTGCTCCACTAGCGGGAGGGCCTATTTACGAGCAGTACTTC.

This clonotype was counted ten times or more. The CDR3 sequence is CASSYGRGDYNEQFF. DNA for the CDR3: TGTGCCAGCAGTTACGGACGCGGGGACTACAATGAGCAGTTCTTC. The rearrangement joins TRBV6-2 or TRBV6-3 to TRBJ2-1, with D maybe TRBD2 (6 bases). Germline-derived CDR1 and CDR2 are MNHEY and SVGEGT. CDR3 length: 15 residues. The V and J ends lost 2 bases and 3 bases respectively, with 11 bases between them.

This clonotype was counted between two and nine times. The V and J genes are TRBV19 and TRBJ1-3, with TRBD1 matching over 8 bases. Germline CDR1 reads LNHDA; CDR2 reads SQIVND (reference sequence). The ends lost 5 bases at V and 2 bases at J; junction bases unmatched: 5. The CDR3 runs to 15 residues. CDR3 protein: CASSSTGDAGNTIYF. CDR3 nucleotides: TGTGCCAGTAGTTCGACAGGGGATGCTGGAAACACCATATATTTT.

On this clonotype: Possible read error: a much larger clone is one base away. The chain uses TRBV7-6 and TRBJ2-7, with TRBD2 identical over 14 bases. This CDR3 is built from 16 residues. CDR1 is SGHVS, CDR2 FNYEAQ, per germline. The V gene end was trimmed by 0 bases and the J gene end by 8 bases; junction bases not matched to a gene: 6. The CDR3 loop reads CASSLAGLAGGGQQYF. Here the CDR3 DNA reads TGTGCCAGCAGCTTAGCCGGACTAGCGGGAGGAGGCCAGCAGTACTTC. Using reference TRBV7-6 and TRBJ2-7 for the parts outside the CDR3, the full variable domain is GAGVSQSPRYKVTKRGQDVALRCDPISGHVSLYWYRQALGQGPEFLTYFNYEAQQDKSGLPNDRFSAERPEGSISTLTIQRTEQRDSAMYRCASSLAGLAGGGQQYFGPGTRLTVT.

This clonotype was detected many times. This CDR3 is CASSRGPQPDEQFF. The CDR3 DNA follows: TGTGCCAGCAGCCGAGGGCCACAGCCGGATGAGCAGTTCTTC. The rearrangement uses TRBV7-9 and TRBJ2-1, with a weak D call TRBD2 (5 bases). Germline V gene data show CDR1 as SEHNR and CDR2 as FQNEAQ (reference sequence). CDR3 size: 14 residues. V was pared by 5 bases and J by 8 bases, with 16 bases between.

Many counts were recorded for this clonotype. The chain is built from TRBV15 and TRBJ2-3; D is possibly TRBD2 (5 bases). The CDR3 extends over 13 amino acids. The V end lost 11 bases, the J end lost 1 base, and 13 bases lay between the germline ends. Germline loops: CDR1 LNHNV, CDR2 YYDKDF (reference sequence). The CDR3 coding sequence is TGTGCCGCGGCTTTCGGGGGCACAGATACGCAGTATTTT. Translated, it gives CAAAFGGTDTQYF.

This clonotype was seen more than once but under ten times. The chain carries TRBV10-3 and TRBJ1-1, with D possibly TRBD1 on 5 matching bases. Trimming cost V 4 bases and J 1 base, with 13 bases left between them. The CDR3 spans 15 residues. Germline lookup yields CDR1 ENHRY and CDR2 SYGVKD. The CDR3 region is CAISASAGRNTEAFF. The CDR3 DNA sequence: TGTGCCATCAGTGCCTCGGCAGGGCGGAACACTGAAGCTTTCTTT.

This clonotype was counted at least ten times. The rearrangement joins TRBV7-9 to TRBJ1-2; D not resolved. Trimming took off 0 bases at V and 8 bases at J, with 13 bases between the two ends. CDR1 and CDR2 from the germline V gene are SEHNR and FQNEAQ (reference sequence). The CDR3 sequence is 14 residues long. The CDR3 DNA reads as TGTGCCAGCAGCTTAGCGAATTTTTTGACCGGCTACACCTTC. Its protein product is CASSLANFLTGYTF.

CDR3 DNA sequence: TGTGCCAGCAGCCAAGCGGCCCAAAGGGAGCAGTACTTC. Its translation is CASSQAAQREQYF. The rearrangement joins TRBV6-1 to TRBJ2-7, with a weak D call TRBD2 (5 bases). The V gene's germline CDR1 is MNHNS and CDR2 SASEGT. V lost 6 bases to trimming and J lost 7 bases, with 16 bases between them. The CDR3 covers 13 residues.

This clonotype has ten or more counts. The chain joins TRBV4-1 to TRBJ2-7; 9 nucleotides match TRBD2. Trimming cost V 0 bases and J 7 bases; bases outside gene matches: 10. The CDR3 extends over 16 amino acids. Per the germline V gene, CDR1 is MGHRA and CDR2 is YSYEKL. In DNA, the CDR3 is TGCGCCAGCAGCCAAGATTTGGTAGCGGGAGTATTGGAGCAGTACTTC. Protein sequence: CASSQDLVAGVLEQYF.

The V and J genes are TRBV5-1 and TRBJ2-1; TRBD2 matches at 13 bases. The germline V gene has CDR1 SGHRS and CDR2 YFSETQ. The CDR3 spans 15 residues. V lost 4 bases, J lost 12 bases, and 10 bases stayed unmatched. CDR3 DNA: TGCGCCAGCAGCGAAACTAGCGGGAGGGCCGAATGGCAGTTCTTC. This sequence encodes CASSETSGRAEWQFF.